This record looks at one T cell receptor beta chain sequence and its context. PCR involved 60 Vbeta and 13 Jbeta primers. Assay: immunoSEQ multiplex PCR; the TCRdb copy retains only in-frame clones and omits some. The table records approximately 130,000 clones, 65% to 90% of them present only once. V shed 3 bases, J shed 5 bases, and the junction held 12 bases outside the gene matches. The length of the CDR3 is 19 residues. Germline values: CDR1 MGHRA, CDR2 YSYEKL. These data belong to a study of cytomegalovirus exposure and HLA in healthy donors. The rearrangement uses TRBV4-1 and TRBJ2-2; 13 nucleotides align to TRBD2. The source of this sequence is a girl aged 2-10 years in good health and CMV-seronegative. The specimen was PBMCs. CDR3: CASSQEGLAGLKGTGELFF. As DNA, the CDR3 is TGCGCCAGCAGCCAGGAGGGACTAGCGGGGTTAAAGGGAACCGGGGAGCTGTTTTTT.